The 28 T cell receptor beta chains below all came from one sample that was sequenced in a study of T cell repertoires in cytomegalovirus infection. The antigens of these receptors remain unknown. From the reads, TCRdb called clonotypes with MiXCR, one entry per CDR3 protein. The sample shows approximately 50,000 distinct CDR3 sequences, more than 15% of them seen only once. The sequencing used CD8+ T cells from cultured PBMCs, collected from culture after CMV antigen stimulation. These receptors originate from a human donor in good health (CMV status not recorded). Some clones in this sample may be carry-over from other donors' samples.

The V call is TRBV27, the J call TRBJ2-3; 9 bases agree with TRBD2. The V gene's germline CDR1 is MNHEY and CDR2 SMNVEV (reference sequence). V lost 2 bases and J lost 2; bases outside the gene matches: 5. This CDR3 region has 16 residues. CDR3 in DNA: TGTGCCAGCAGTTTAGGGGCGGGAGGGTTCACAGATACGCAGTATTTT. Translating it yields CASSLGAGGFTDTQYF.

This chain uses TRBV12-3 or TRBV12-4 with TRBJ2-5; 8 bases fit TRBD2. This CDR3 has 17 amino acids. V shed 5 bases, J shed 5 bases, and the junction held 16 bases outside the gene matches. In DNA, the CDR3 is TGTGCCAGCAGTCCCCTAGGGATTGCGGGAGGATGGGAGACCCAGTACTTC. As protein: CASSPLGIAGGWETQYF.

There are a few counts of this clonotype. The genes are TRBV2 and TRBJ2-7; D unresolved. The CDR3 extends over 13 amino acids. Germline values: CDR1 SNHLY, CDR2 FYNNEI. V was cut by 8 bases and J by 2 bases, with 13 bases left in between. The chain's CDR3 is CASPIQNPYEQYF. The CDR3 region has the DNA TGTGCCAGCCCTATCCAAAACCCCTACGAGCAGTACTTC.

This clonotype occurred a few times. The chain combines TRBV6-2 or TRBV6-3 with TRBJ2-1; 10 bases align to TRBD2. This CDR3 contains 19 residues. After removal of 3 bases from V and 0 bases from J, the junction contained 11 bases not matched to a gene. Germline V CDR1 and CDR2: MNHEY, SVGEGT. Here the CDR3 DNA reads TGTGCCAGCAGTTATCTCCTAGCGGGAGCTCGAAGCTCCTACAATGAGCAGTTCTTC. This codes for CASSYLLAGARSSYNEQFF.

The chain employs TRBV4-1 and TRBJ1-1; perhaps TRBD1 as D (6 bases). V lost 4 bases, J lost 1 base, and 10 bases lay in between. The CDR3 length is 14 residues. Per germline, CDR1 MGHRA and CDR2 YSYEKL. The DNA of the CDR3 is TGCGCCAGCAGCCGATCGACAGGGAACACTGAAGCTTTCTTT. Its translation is CASSRSTGNTEAFF.

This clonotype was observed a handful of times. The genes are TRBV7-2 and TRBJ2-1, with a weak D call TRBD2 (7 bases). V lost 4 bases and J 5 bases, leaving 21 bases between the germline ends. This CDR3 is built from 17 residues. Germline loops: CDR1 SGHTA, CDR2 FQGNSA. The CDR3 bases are TGTGCCAGCAGCTCGGGGGGCCAGTGGGAGATCGACAATGAGCAGTTCTTC. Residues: CASSSGGQWEIDNEQFF.

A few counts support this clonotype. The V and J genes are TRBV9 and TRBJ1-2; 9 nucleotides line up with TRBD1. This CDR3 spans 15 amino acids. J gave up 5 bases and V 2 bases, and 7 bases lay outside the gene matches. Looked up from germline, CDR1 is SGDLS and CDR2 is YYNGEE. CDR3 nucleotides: TGTGCCAGCAGCGTGGGGGACAGGGACGTATATGGCTACACCTTC. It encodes CASSVGDRDVYGYTF.

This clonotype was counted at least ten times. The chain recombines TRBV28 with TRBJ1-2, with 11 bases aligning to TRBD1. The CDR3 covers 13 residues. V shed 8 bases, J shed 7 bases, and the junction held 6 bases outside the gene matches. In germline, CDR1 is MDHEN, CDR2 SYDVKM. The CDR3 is CASRTGGSPGYTF. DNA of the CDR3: TGTGCCAGCCGGACAGGGGGCTCCCCTGGCTACACCTTC.

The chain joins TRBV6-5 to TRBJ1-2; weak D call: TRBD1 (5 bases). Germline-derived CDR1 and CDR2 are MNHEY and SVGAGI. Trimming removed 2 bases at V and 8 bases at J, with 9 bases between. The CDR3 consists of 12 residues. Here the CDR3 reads CASSYPGEGYTF. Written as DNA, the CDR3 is TGTGCCAGCAGTTACCCGGGGGAAGGCTACACCTTC.

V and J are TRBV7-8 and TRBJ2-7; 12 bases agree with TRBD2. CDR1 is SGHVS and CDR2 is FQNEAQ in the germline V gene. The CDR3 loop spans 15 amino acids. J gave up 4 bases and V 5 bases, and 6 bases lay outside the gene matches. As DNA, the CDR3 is TGTGCCAGCAGCCTACCGACTAGCGGGAGTTACGAGCAGTACTTC. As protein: CASSLPTSGSYEQYF.

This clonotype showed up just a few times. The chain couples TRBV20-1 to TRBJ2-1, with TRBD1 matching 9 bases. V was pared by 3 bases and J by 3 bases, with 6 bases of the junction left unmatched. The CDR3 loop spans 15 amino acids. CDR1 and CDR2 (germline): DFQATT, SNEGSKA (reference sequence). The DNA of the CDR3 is TGCAGTGCTAGCGCCTGGGACAGGGACTACAATGAGCAGTTCTTC. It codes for CSASAWDRDYNEQFF.

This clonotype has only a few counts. The CDR3 nucleotides read TGTGCTAGTGGCCCTAGCGGGGAGGTAGGCGAGCAGTTCTTC. Its translation: CASGPSGEVGEQFF. This rearrangement joins TRBV12-5 to TRBJ2-1; TRBD2 matches 9 bases. The germline V gene has CDR1 LGHNT and CDR2 FRNRAP. The junction had 10 bases not matched to a gene; V was cut back by 6 bases and J by 10 bases. This CDR3 is built from 14 residues. The entire variable domain, with the rest obtained from reference TRBV12-5 and TRBJ2-1, is as follows: DARVTQTPRHKVTEMGQEVTMRCQPILGHNTVFWYRQTMMQGLELLAYFRNRAPLDDSGMPKDRFSAEMPDATLATLKIQPSEPRDSAVYFCASGPSGEVGEQFFGPGTRLTVL.

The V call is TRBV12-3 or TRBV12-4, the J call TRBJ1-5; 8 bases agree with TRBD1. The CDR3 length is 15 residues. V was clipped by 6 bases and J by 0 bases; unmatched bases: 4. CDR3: CASRDRDNSNQPQHF. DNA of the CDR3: TGTGCCAGCAGGGACAGGGACAATAGCAATCAGCCCCAGCATTTT.

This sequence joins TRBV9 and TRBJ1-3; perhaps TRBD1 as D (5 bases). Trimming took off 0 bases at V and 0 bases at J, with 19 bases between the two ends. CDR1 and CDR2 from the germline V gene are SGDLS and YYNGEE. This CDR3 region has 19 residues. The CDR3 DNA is TGTGCCAGCAGCGTAGCTACTAGGGGCAGGGAGAGCTCTGGAAACACCATATATTTT. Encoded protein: CASSVATRGRESSGNTIYF.

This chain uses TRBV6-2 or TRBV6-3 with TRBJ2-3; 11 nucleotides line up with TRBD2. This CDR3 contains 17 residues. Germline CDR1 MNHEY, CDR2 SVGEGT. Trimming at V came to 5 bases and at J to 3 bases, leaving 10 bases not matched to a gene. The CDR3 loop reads CASSVGPGLAVTDTQYF. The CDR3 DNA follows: TGTGCCAGCAGTGTGGGTCCGGGACTAGCGGTGACAGATACGCAGTATTTT.

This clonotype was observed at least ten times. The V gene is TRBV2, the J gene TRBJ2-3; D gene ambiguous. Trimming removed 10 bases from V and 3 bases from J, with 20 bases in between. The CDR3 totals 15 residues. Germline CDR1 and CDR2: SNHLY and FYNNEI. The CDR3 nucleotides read TGTGCCACCCTTGGCGGCTCCGCCTGGACAGATACGCAGTATTTT. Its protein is CATLGGSAWTDTQYF.

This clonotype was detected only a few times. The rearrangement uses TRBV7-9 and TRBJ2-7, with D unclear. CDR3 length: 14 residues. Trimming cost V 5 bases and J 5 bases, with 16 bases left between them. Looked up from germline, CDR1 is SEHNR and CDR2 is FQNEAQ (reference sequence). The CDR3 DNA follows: TGTGCCAGCAGCCAGACGGCTGGCACCCACGAGCAGTACTTC. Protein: CASSQTAGTHEQYF.

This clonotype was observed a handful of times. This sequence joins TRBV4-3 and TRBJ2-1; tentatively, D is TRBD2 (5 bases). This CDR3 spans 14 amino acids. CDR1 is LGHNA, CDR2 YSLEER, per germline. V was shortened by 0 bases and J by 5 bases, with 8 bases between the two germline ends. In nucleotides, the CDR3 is TGCGCCAGCAGCCAAGAGCGGGCAGACAATGAGCAGTTCTTC. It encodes CASSQERADNEQFF.

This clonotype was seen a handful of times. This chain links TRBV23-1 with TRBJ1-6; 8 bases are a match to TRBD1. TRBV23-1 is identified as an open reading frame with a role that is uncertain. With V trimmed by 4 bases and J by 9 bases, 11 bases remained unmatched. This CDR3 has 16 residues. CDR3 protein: CASSRRTGPGSSPLHF. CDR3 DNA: TGCGCCAGCAGTCGAAGGACAGGGCCCGGGAGTTCACCCCTCCACTTT.

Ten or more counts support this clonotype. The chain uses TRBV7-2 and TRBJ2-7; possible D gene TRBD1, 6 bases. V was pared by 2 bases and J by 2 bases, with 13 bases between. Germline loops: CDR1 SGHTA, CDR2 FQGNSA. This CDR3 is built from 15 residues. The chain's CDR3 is CASSLPGHGAYEQYF. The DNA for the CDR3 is TGTGCCAGCAGCTTACCGGGACACGGGGCCTACGAGCAGTACTTC.

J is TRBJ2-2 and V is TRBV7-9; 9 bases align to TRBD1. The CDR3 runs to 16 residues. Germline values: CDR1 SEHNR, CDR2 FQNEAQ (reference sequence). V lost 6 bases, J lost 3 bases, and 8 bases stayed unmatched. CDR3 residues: CASSPDRGLYTGELFF. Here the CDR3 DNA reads TGTGCCAGCAGTCCGGACAGGGGCTTATACACCGGGGAGCTGTTTTTT.

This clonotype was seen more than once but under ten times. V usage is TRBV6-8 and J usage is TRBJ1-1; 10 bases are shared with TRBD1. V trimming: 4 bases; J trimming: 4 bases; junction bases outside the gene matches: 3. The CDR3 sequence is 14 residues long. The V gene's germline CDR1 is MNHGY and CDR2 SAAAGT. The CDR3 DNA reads TGTGCCAGCAGTTCCTGGGACAGGGGCACTGAAGCTTTCTTT. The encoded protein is CASSSWDRGTEAFF.

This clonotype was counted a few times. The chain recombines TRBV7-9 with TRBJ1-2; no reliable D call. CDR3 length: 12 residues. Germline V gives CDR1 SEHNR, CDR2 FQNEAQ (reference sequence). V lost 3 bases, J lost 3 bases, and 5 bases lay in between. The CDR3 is CASSLVYYGYTF. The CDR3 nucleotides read TGTGCCAGCAGCTTGGTTTACTATGGCTACACCTTC. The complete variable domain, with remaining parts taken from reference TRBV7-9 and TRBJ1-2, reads DTGVSQNPRHKITKRGQNVTFRCDPISEHNRLYWYRQTLGQGPEFLTYFQNEAQLEKSRLLSDRFSAERPKGSFSTLEIQRTEQGDSAMYLCASSLVYYGYTFGSGTRLTVV.

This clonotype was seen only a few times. CDR3 region: CASSLGTHGQFF. The CDR3 DNA reads as TGTGCCAGCAGCTTAGGAACCCACGGGCAGTTCTTC. This chain uses TRBV7-2 with TRBJ2-1; D gene ambiguous. The CDR3 sequence is 12 residues long. Looked up from germline, CDR1 is SGHTA and CDR2 is FQGNSA. V lost 1 base and J lost 12, with 10 bases in between.

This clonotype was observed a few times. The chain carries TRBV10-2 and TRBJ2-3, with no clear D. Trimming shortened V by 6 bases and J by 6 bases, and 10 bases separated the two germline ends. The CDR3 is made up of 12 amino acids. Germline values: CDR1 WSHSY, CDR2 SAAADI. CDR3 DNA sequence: TGCGCCAGCAGCCGGGCCCTGGATACGCAGTATTTT. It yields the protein CASSRALDTQYF.

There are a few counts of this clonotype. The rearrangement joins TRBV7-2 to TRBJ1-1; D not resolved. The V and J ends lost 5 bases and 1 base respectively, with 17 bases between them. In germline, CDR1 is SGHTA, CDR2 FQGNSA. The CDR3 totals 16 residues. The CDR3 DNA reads TGTGCCAGCAGCCTATTCACGGGAGTTGAGAACACTGAAGCTTTCTTT. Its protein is CASSLFTGVENTEAFF. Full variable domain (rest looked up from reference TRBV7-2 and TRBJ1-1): GAGVSQSPSNKVTEKGKDVELRCDPISGHTALYWYRQSLGQGLEFLIYFQGNSAPDKSGLPSDRFSAERTGGSVSTLTIQRTQQEDSAVYLCASSLFTGVENTEAFFGQGTRLTVV.

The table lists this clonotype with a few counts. The CDR3 region is CASSVAGGSYEQYF. The CDR3 DNA follows: TGTGCCAGCAGTGTAGCGGGAGGGTCCTACGAGCAGTACTTC. The chain uses TRBV28 and TRBJ2-7, with 11 bases matching TRBD2. After removal of 5 bases from V and 1 base from J, the junction contained 1 base not matched to a gene. The CDR3 sequence is 14 residues long. Germline-derived CDR1 and CDR2 are MDHEN and SYDVKM.

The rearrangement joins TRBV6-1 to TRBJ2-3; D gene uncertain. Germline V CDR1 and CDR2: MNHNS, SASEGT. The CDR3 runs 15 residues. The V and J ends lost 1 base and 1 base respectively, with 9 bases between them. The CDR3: CASSEEVPRTDTQYF. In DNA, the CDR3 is TGTGCCAGCAGTGAAGAGGTCCCGCGCACAGATACGCAGTATTTT.